This TCR beta chain was obtained from a study of blood T cell repertoires in COVID-19. Produced via immunoSEQ multiplex PCR; TCRdb's table is partial and in-frame only. The sample has 100,000 to 140,000 clones; more than 80% are singletons. The CDR3 length is 14 residues. The V end was cut by 0 bases, the J end by 5 bases, with 10 bases between. The germline CDR1 and CDR2 sequences are SGHRS and YFSETQ. The rearrangement joins TRBV5-1 to TRBJ2-3, with D uncertain. This TCR derives from a man in his forties with active or convalescent COVID-19. Material for sequencing was peripheral blood. CDR3 DNA: TGCGCCAGCAGCTTGGCTACGACGGGAGATACGCAGTATTTT. This sequence encodes CASSLATTGDTQYF.